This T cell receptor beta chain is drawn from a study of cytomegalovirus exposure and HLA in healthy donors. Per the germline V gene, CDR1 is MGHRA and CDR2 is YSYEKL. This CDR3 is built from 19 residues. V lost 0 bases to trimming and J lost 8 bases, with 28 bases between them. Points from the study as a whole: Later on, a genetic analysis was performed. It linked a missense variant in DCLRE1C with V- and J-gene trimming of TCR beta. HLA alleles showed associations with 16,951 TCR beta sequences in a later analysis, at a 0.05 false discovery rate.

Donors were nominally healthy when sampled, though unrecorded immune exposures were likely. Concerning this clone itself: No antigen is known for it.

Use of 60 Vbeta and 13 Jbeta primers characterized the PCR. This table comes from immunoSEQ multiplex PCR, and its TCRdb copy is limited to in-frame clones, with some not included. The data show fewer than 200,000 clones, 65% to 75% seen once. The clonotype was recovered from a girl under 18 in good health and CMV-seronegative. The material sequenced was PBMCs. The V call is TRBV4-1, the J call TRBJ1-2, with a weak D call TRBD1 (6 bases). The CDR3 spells CASSQDLRAGDDLRGGYTF. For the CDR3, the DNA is TGCGCCAGCAGCCAAGATCTTAGGGCAGGGGACGACCTCAGGGGCGGCTACACCTTC.